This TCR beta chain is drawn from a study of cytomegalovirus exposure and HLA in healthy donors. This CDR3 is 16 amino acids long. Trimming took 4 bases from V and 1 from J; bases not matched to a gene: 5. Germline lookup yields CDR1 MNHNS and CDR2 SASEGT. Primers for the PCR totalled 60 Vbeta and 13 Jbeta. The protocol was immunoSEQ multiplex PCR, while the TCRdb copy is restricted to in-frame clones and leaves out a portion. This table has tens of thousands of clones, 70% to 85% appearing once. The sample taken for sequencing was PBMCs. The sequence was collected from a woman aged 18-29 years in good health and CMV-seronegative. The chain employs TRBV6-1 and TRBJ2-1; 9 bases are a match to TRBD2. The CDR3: CASSVRLAVSYNEQFF. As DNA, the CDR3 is TGTGCCAGCAGTGTCCGACTAGCGGTATCCTACAATGAGCAGTTCTTC.